This TCR beta chain was sequenced during a study of T cell responses to AZD1222 COVID-19 vaccine. Produced via immunoSEQ multiplex PCR; TCRdb's table is partial and in-frame only. The sample holds 150,000 or so clones, approximately 90% seen once. This clone was recorded a few times. The V gene lost 2 bases and the J gene lost 6 bases, with 13 bases spanning the gap. Germline CDR1 MDHEN, CDR2 SYDVKM. The CDR3 contains 14 residues. This chain links TRBV28 with TRBJ1-1, with TRBD1 as a possible D gene (6 bases). The TCR originated in an adult in good health. The sample consisted of peripheral blood, taken on day 0 of AZD1222 vaccination. The DNA of the CDR3 is TGTGCCAGCAGTTTAATACAGGGTGTCCCTGAAGCTTTCTTT. This translates into CASSLIQGVPEAFF.